The TCR beta chain described here comes from a study of immune cell composition in non-small cell lung cancer. For the study at large: Histologic subtype was mainly adenocarcinoma or squamous cell carcinoma.

Some clones are missing from TCRdb's copy, which holds only in-frame ones; the method was immunoSEQ multiplex PCR. The sample shows several hundred clones, 72% of them seen only once. Study-wide results and limits: Tumour-reactive clones were not shown to match dominant in vivo tumour clones.

The normal lung sample lay at least 3 cm, and maximally far, from the tumour. As regards this clone: As yet, its antigen is unknown.

Material for sequencing was non-adjacent lung tissue. This clonotype was sampled from a human donor with non-small cell lung cancer.

Here the CDR3 DNA reads TGTGCCAGCAGTTCCGGGACCGTCCGGATTGGGTTCTTC. Translation: CASSSGTVRIGFF. V is TRBV28 and J is TRBJ2-1; D may be TRBD1 or TRBD2 (5 bases each). With 4 bases removed from V and 15 bases from J, the gap between germline ends came to 19 bases. Germline assignment: CDR1 MDHEN and CDR2 SYDVKM. The CDR3 covers 13 residues.